This T cell receptor (beta chain) was recorded in a study of cytomegalovirus exposure and HLA in healthy donors (TCRdb year 2017). About the investigation overall: According to a later analysis, one platform produced both the roughly 110 validation repertoires and the roughly 640 repertoires of the first cohort. The study aimed to test whether signatures of past pathogen exposure could be identified by cataloging public T cell receptors. In addition to the first cohort of hundreds of subjects, a separate validation cohort of approximately 120 different subjects was used. High-throughput TCR immunosequencing, statistical association of individual TCRs with disease status, and machine learning were combined to predict cytomegalovirus infection status. What the work shows at the level of the full study, not this receptor alone: A total of 150 to 200 TCR beta chains were listed by the study as associated with cytomegalovirus. In a later analysis, TCRs clustered in the first cohort were found to also tend to co-occur in the roughly 120 validation repertoires, with approximately 95% of cluster scores above 0. In vitro tests confirmed that a few of the cytomegalovirus-associated TCR beta chains recognize cytomegalovirus antigens. While some public TCRs were present in many individuals, most TCR sequences turned up only very rarely across donors. The authors suggested that the approach could potentially be generalized to other disease states and immunological phenotypes. The classifier was reported to diagnose cytomegalovirus status with high specificity and sensitivity in both the original and validation cohorts. A later analysis had no HLA typing for the validation cohort, so co-occurrence there was scored across all 130 or so repertoires.

From a lookup of the germline V gene, CDR1 and CDR2 are SGDLS and YYNGEE. V is pruned by 0 bases and J by 3 bases, leaving 11 bases of the junction without a gene match. Taken from cysteine to phenylalanine, the CDR3 has 17 residues. Of the read, only the CDR3 DNA is kept; its 51 bases are in frame from base 1. Donors formed part of the validation cohort, which comprised over a hundred subjects and was distinct from the first cohort of 666 subjects. The library was prepared using the immunoSEQ multiplex PCR assay. Per the authors' processing: A statistical classification framework was developed to diagnose cytomegalovirus status using the catalog of TCR beta chain sequences. TCRdb's version of the immuneACCESS table is confined to in-frame rearrangements and falls short of the full clone set. An unresolved V gene accounts for under half of the shortfall where checked; the remainder is of unknown origin. V and J calls plus clone size are reproduced from that table; the DNA served to infer D and trimming. This sample has approximately 300,000 clones in its table, and 87% of those were observed once. The ten largest make up more than 0.9% of the sample.

A note on this clone: Its recognized antigen is unknown. One base away there is no much larger clone; base qualities are not given.

The sample was PBMCs. The V and J segments used are TRBV9 and TRBJ2-7; TRBD2 agrees with 8 junctional bases. The source of this sequence is a woman aged 25-40 years in good health and CMV-seropositive. The DNA sequence is TGTGCCAGCAGCGTAGATTTTAGTGCGGGGGGCCGCTACGAGCAGTACTTC. The encoded protein is CASSVDFSAGGRYEQYF.